This T cell receptor beta chain was retrieved from a study of identical twins. Deletions cut 3 bases from V and 7 bases from J, with 7 bases between. This CDR3 spans 12 amino acids. A universal primer site arose from template switching, and cDNA bore unique molecular identifiers. One entry per CDR3 protein results from TCRdb running MiXCR on the 5' RACE reads. In the table there are some 660,000 distinct CDR3 sequences, 8.5% to 9.5% of which are singletons. This clonotype was seen at least ten times. The antigen remains unidentified. Findings and limits, study-wide: Zero-insertion findings could be partly confounded by invariant cells (MAIT and iNKT cells). Out-of-frame TCR alpha sharing observed in monozygotic twins exceeded model estimates.

These data also featured in a second study, about yellow fever vaccine responses in identical twins.

The chain carries TRBV12-3 or TRBV12-4 and TRBJ2-1; D is unresolved. This TCR came from a woman aged 18-29 years in good health. The sequenced material came from PBMCs. CDR3 DNA sequence: TGTGCCAGCAGTTTTGTGAAGAATGAGCAGTTCTTC. Amino acid sequence: CASSFVKNEQFF.